Presented here are 31 T cell receptor beta chains from one specimen sequenced in a study of cytomegalovirus exposure and HLA in healthy donors. The PCR contained 60 Vbeta and 13 Jbeta primers. Using immunoSEQ multiplex PCR, the repertoire was profiled, and TCRdb retains in-frame clones only, with some absent. Here the sample table reports around 76,000 clones. Material for sequencing was PBMCs. Every receptor here comes from a middle-aged man in good health and CMV-seronegative.

The V call is TRBV30, the J call TRBJ2-7; D perhaps matches TRBD1 (6 bases). Trimming cost V 4 bases and J 0 bases, with 10 bases left between them. The CDR3 is 13 amino acids. CDR1 GTSNPN and CDR2 SVGIG come from the germline V gene (reference sequence). The CDR3 region is CAWTADSSYEQYF. Here the CDR3 DNA reads TGTGCCTGGACCGCGGACAGCTCCTACGAGCAGTACTTC.

This chain joins TRBV7-9 and TRBJ2-7, with 8 bases matching TRBD2. The V segment lost 5 bases and the J segment 3 bases; nucleotides outside the gene matches: 9. The CDR3 is made up of 15 amino acids. Per germline, CDR1 SEHNR and CDR2 FQNEAQ (reference sequence). The DNA of the CDR3 is TGTGCCAGCAGCCCTAGCGGGCCTGAGATCTACGAGCAGTACTTC. Translating it yields CASSPSGPEIYEQYF.

The V call is TRBV5-4, the J call TRBJ1-4; D is ambiguous. The CDR3 is 14 residues long. V dropped 4 bases and J dropped 2 bases, with 9 bases sitting between them. Germline values: CDR1 SGHNT, CDR2 YYREEE (reference sequence). The CDR3: CASSPGSTNEKLFF. The CDR3 DNA is TGTGCCAGCAGCCCCGGGTCCACTAATGAAAAACTGTTTTTT.

The V gene is TRBV19, the J gene TRBJ1-2, with D perhaps TRBD1 (5 bases). The V and J ends lost 6 bases and 0 bases respectively, with 14 bases between them. The germline V gene encodes CDR1 LNHDA and CDR2 SQIVND (reference sequence). The CDR3 spans 15 residues. CDR3 region: CASSHPPRANYGYTF. CDR3 DNA sequence: TGTGCCAGTAGCCACCCCCCCAGGGCTAACTATGGCTACACCTTC.

The gene calls are TRBV14 and TRBJ2-1; TRBD2 might be the D (5 bases). Trimming removed 1 base at V and 9 bases at J, with 7 bases between. Germline values: CDR1 SGHDN, CDR2 FVKESK. The CDR3 totals 12 residues. The CDR3 protein is CASSQGAGEQFF. DNA for the CDR3: TGTGCCAGCAGCCAAGGGGCGGGTGAGCAGTTCTTC.

V gene TRBV19 combines with J gene TRBJ2-7; a possible D gene is TRBD2 (6 bases). The germline CDR1 and CDR2 sequences are LNHDA and SQIVND (reference sequence). The CDR3 spans 13 residues. V gave up 3 bases and J gave up 3 bases, with 9 bases separating them. In nucleotides, the CDR3 is TGTGCCAGTAGTATTATCGGGAGCTACGAGCAGTACTTC. This gives the protein CASSIIGSYEQYF.

V usage is TRBV5-6 and J usage is TRBJ1-1; TRBD1 might be the D (6 bases). Looked up from germline, CDR1 is SGHDT and CDR2 is YYEEEE. The CDR3 extends over 14 amino acids. V shed 4 bases and J shed 7 bases, with 17 bases lying between them. CDR3 region: CASSPDPRGGEAFF. The CDR3 DNA reads as TGTGCCAGCAGCCCGGACCCCAGGGGTGGTGAAGCTTTCTTT.

The chain combines TRBV5-1 with TRBJ2-5; possibly TRBD1 for D (5 bases). V was pared by 0 bases and J by 5 bases, with 17 bases between. The CDR3 runs 16 residues. Germline V gene lookup returns CDR1 SGHRS and CDR2 YFSETQ. The DNA of the CDR3 is TGCGCCAGCAGCTTGGGGTATCTACAGGATGTGGAGACCCAGTACTTC. It encodes CASSLGYLQDVETQYF.

CDR3 amino acids: CASSLALAWDTQYF. DNA of the CDR3: TGTGCCAGCAGCTTAGCCCTAGCATGGGATACGCAGTATTTT. The chain couples TRBV7-2 to TRBJ2-3; perhaps TRBD2 as D (5 bases). With 0 bases removed from V and 6 bases from J, the gap between germline ends came to 10 bases. The CDR3 runs 14 residues. Germline loops: CDR1 SGHTA, CDR2 FQGNSA.

The chain couples TRBV18 to TRBJ1-3; a weak D match, TRBD1 (5 bases). V lost 3 bases to trimming and J lost 7 bases, with 10 bases between them. The germline V gene has CDR1 KGHSH and CDR2 LQKENI. This CDR3 is built from 13 residues. The CDR3, as DNA: TGTGCCAGCTCACCGGCAGGGCGGAACACCATATATTTT. Amino acids: CASSPAGRNTIYF.

CDR3 sequence reads: CASSSTSGRDADEQFF. CDR3 DNA: TGTGCCAGCAGCTCAACTAGCGGGAGGGACGCGGATGAGCAGTTCTTC. The rearrangement uses TRBV7-8 and TRBJ2-1; 13 positions agree with TRBD2. CDR1 and CDR2 (germline): SGHVS, FQNEAQ. This CDR3 has 16 residues. Unmatched junction bases numbered 8, after V lost 4 bases and J lost 8 bases.

V is TRBV18 and J is TRBJ1-4; a possible D gene is TRBD1 (5 bases). Germline CDR1 is KGHSH and CDR2 is LQKENI. V lost 1 base, J lost 2 bases, and 8 bases lay in between. There are 15 residues in the CDR3. CDR3 sequence reads: CASSPQGRTNEKLFF. The CDR3 nucleotides read TGTGCCAGCTCACCACAGGGGCGGACTAATGAAAAACTGTTTTTT.

This chain's CDR3 is CAWSTGVTDTQYF. The DNA of the CDR3 is TGTGCCTGGAGTACCGGGGTCACAGATACGCAGTATTTT. The gene calls are TRBV30 and TRBJ2-3; the D gene is possibly TRBD2 (5 bases). This CDR3 has 13 residues. Germline lookup yields CDR1 GTSNPN and CDR2 SVGIG (reference sequence). V dropped 2 bases and J dropped 2 bases, with 8 bases sitting between them.

The rearrangement joins TRBV10-3 to TRBJ2-5; 8 bases map to TRBD1. The DNA matches TRBJ2-7 better at its end, which makes the J call doubtful. Germline V gene data show CDR1 as ENHRY and CDR2 as SYGVKD. The CDR3 is made up of 13 amino acids. The CDR3 DNA follows: TGTGCCATCAGGGGACAGGTCTCCTACGAGCAGTACTTC. Encoded protein: CAIRGQVSYEQYF.

The CDR3 bases are TGTGCCAGCAGTTACGGACTAGCGGCTCCCTACGAGCAGTACTTC. The encoded protein is CASSYGLAAPYEQYF. The chain is built from TRBV7-2 and TRBJ2-7; TRBD2 aligns across 10 bases. This CDR3 comprises 15 residues. In germline, CDR1 is SGHTA, CDR2 FQGNSA. V lost 6 bases to trimming and J lost 2 bases; unmatched junction nucleotides: 7.

The chain carries TRBV5-6 and TRBJ2-5; 10 nucleotides line up with TRBD2. The DNA end is a closer match to TRBJ2-7, so the J assignment may be wrong. The CDR3 extends over 15 amino acids. The germline CDR1 and CDR2 sequences are SGHDT and YYEEEE. CDR3 in amino acids: CASSLDLAGVYEQYF. The CDR3 DNA reads as TGTGCCAGCAGCTTGGATCTAGCGGGGGTCTACGAGCAGTACTTC.

The chain joins TRBV7-6 to TRBJ2-1; weak D call: TRBD2 (5 bases). The V gene lost 8 bases and the J gene lost 0 bases, with 17 bases spanning the gap. In germline, CDR1 is SGHVS, CDR2 FNYEAQ. The CDR3 spans 16 residues. The CDR3 sequence: CASGKGGTSSYNEQFF. The DNA of the CDR3 is TGTGCCAGCGGGAAGGGCGGCACTAGCTCCTACAATGAGCAGTTCTTC.

The chain employs TRBV5-1 and TRBJ2-7; no reliable D call. From germline, CDR1 is SGHRS and CDR2 YFSETQ. Trimming removed 4 bases from V and 7 bases from J, with 15 bases in between. The CDR3 runs to 13 residues. CDR3 residues: CASSQTDGGEQYF. The CDR3 nucleotides read TGCGCCAGCAGCCAGACCGACGGCGGAGAGCAGTACTTC.

The V and J genes are TRBV5-4 and TRBJ1-2; 8 nucleotides align to TRBD1. V dropped 4 bases and J dropped 8; count of bases not matched to a gene: 7. In germline, CDR1 is SGHNT, CDR2 YYREEE (reference sequence). The CDR3 runs to 13 residues. CDR3 coding DNA: TGTGCCAGCAGCAACCAGGGGGCGCGCGGCTACACCTTC. This gives the protein CASSNQGARGYTF.

The J gene is TRBJ2-5, the V gene TRBV6-4, with 10 positions matching TRBD2. Losses at the gene ends were 3 bases for V and 5 bases for J; bases not matched to a gene: 6. The CDR3 consists of 15 residues. Germline CDR1 reads MRHNA; CDR2 reads SNTAGT. The CDR3, as DNA: TGTGCCAGCAGTGAAAGCGGGGGGGCCCCCGAGACCCAGTACTTC. Protein sequence: CASSESGGAPETQYF.

In terms of frequency, this clone is medium-sized. This chain links TRBV19 with TRBJ1-6; 8 bases map to TRBD1. The germline CDR1 and CDR2 sequences are LNHDA and SQIVND (reference sequence). The CDR3 extends over 14 amino acids. The V and J ends lost 3 bases and 10 bases, in that order; junction bases with no gene match: 5. This CDR3 is CASSIGQGWSPLHF. The CDR3 bases are TGTGCCAGTAGTATCGGACAGGGCTGGTCACCCCTCCACTTT.

The chain couples TRBV28 to TRBJ1-3, with TRBD1 as a possible D gene (5 bases). The CDR3 has 13 residues. Germline loops: CDR1 MDHEN, CDR2 SYDVKM. CDR3 DNA: TGTGGAAGCCAGGGTCTATCGGGAAACACCATATATTTT. It codes for CGSQGLSGNTIYF.

The rearrangement uses TRBV5-5 and TRBJ1-1; TRBD1 might be the D (5 bases). The length of the CDR3 is 12 residues. Germline V gene sequence: CDR1 SGHKS, CDR2 YYEKEE (reference sequence). The germline V and J ends were trimmed by 3 bases and 8 bases, with 11 bases remaining between them. DNA for the CDR3: TGTGCCAGCAGCTGGACCGACAGAGAAGCTTTCTTT. Translating gives CASSWTDREAFF.

In DNA form, the CDR3 reads TGTGCCATCAGTGATCCCACGGTCGGGGAAGCTTTCTTT. The encoded protein is CAISDPTVGEAFF. The chain combines TRBV10-3 with TRBJ1-1, with D uncertain. The germline gives CDR1 ENHRY, CDR2 SYGVKD. V shed 3 bases and J shed 8 bases, with 13 bases lying between them. The CDR3 is 13 amino acids.

The chain recombines TRBV11-2 with TRBJ2-7; 12 nucleotides match TRBD2. The CDR3 has 15 residues. The ends lost 5 bases at V and 6 bases at J; junction bases unmatched: 8. The germline V gene encodes CDR1 SGHAT and CDR2 FQNNGV. CDR3 sequence: CASSRRLAGASEQYF. The CDR3 DNA is TGTGCCAGCAGCCGTAGACTAGCGGGAGCTTCCGAGCAGTACTTC.

V gene TRBV4-3 combines with J gene TRBJ1-4; D is unclear. The V gene lost 0 bases and the J gene lost 8 bases, with 13 bases spanning the gap. The CDR3 is made up of 15 amino acids. The V gene's germline CDR1 is LGHNA and CDR2 YSLEER. DNA of the CDR3: TGCGCCAGCAGCCAAGATTTCGGTGTCGGGGAAAAACTGTTTTTT. Translation gives CASSQDFGVGEKLFF.

V is TRBV5-1 and J is TRBJ1-6; 7 nucleotides agree with TRBD1. Losses at the gene ends were 4 bases for V and 9 bases for J; bases not matched to a gene: 7. In germline, CDR1 is SGHRS, CDR2 YFSETQ. There are 14 residues in the CDR3. Here the CDR3 reads CASSPTGVSSPLHF. The DNA of the CDR3 is TGCGCCAGCAGCCCTACAGGGGTGAGTTCACCCCTCCACTTT.

This sequence joins TRBV7-2 and TRBJ1-2; D is unresolved. V lost 1 base to trimming and J lost 0 bases, with 12 bases between them. The CDR3 loop spans 16 amino acids. Germline CDR1 is SGHTA and CDR2 is FQGNSA. Here the CDR3 DNA reads TGTGCCAGCAGCTTAGGGCCGATAGAGGCTAACTATGGCTACACCTTC. This sequence encodes CASSLGPIEANYGYTF.

This sequence joins TRBV5-1 and TRBJ1-1; 8 bases fit TRBD1. Germline V gives CDR1 SGHRS, CDR2 YFSETQ. V lost 5 bases and J lost 7; bases outside the gene matches: 7. This CDR3 spans 13 amino acids. The CDR3 spells CASSHPGGDEAFF. The CDR3 region has the DNA TGCGCCAGCAGTCACCCAGGGGGCGATGAAGCTTTCTTT.

The chain recombines TRBV5-1 with TRBJ1-2, with D perhaps matching TRBD1 (5 bases). Looked up from germline, CDR1 is SGHRS and CDR2 is YFSETQ. V was clipped by 0 bases and J by 4 bases, with 13 bases between them. The CDR3 contains 15 residues. The DNA for the CDR3 is TGCGCCAGCAGCTTGGAAGGGACTCAGGGCTATGGCTACACCTTC. Its translation: CASSLEGTQGYGYTF.

The chain employs TRBV10-1 and TRBJ2-1, with 7 nucleotides matching TRBD1. Germline loops: CDR1 WNHNN, CDR2 SYGVQD (reference sequence). J was trimmed by 0 bases and V by 4 bases; bases with no gene match: 6. The CDR3 has 16 residues. The CDR3 here is CASSGSTGISYNEQFF. The CDR3 region has the DNA TGCGCCAGCAGTGGTTCGACAGGGATCTCCTACAATGAGCAGTTCTTC.